This T cell receptor (beta chain) was sequenced for a study of neurological immune-mediated disorders. Overall study findings and caveats: No CDR3 amino acid sequences recurred among expanded clones across subjects, suggesting private repertoires in all groups. It was the repertoires of 18 of 34 multiple sclerosis patients that phylogenetic grouping placed in one related-CDR3 cluster, which is a possible signature.

MiXCR, applied by TCRdb to the 5' RACE reads, yields one record per CDR3 protein. The table lists 55,000 to 75,000 distinct CDR3 sequences, more than 4.5% of them singletons. The starting material, 2 million PBMCs stored at -80 C, gave rise to the unsorted libraries. CDR1 SEHNR and CDR2 FQNEAQ come from the germline V gene (reference sequence). The CDR3 is 20 amino acids in total, end residues counted. To note about this clonotype: The antigen is undetermined. The limits of the CDR3 on the DNA are not certain, so only TCRdb's listed CDR3 is given.

This TCR was sampled from a human donor with multiple sclerosis. The donor label of this sample is uncertain. Sample: PBMCs. V usage is TRBV7-9 and J usage is TRBJ2-1; the table's D call of TRBD1 was not tested on the DNA. CDR3 region: CASSFYICSAPPGRYNEQFF.